This record covers a single T cell receptor (beta chain). These data belong to a study of OX40 agonist ivuxolimab in advanced cancers. Germline V gene sequence: CDR1 SGHTA, CDR2 FQGNSA. Unmatched junction bases numbered 5, after V lost 2 bases and J lost 6 bases. The CDR3 loop spans 15 amino acids. Measured with immunoSEQ multiplex PCR; TCRdb has only the in-frame clones, and not every one. The sample holds roughly 60,000 clones, 70% to 90% seen once. Specimen: CD4+ or CD8+ T cells sorted from blood, collected in a trial of the OX40 agonist ivuxolimab. The TCR originated in an adult with an advanced solid tumor such as melanoma, head and neck, liver or kidney cancer. The chain recombines TRBV7-2 with TRBJ2-2, with 8 bases identical to TRBD1. This CDR3 is CASSLTGGTAGELFF. The CDR3, as DNA: TGTGCCAGCAGCTTAACAGGGGGAACGGCCGGGGAGCTGTTTTTT. Full variable domain (outside the CDR3, taken from reference TRBV7-2 and TRBJ2-2): GAGVSQSPSNKVTEKGKDVELRCDPISGHTALYWYRQSLGQGLEFLIYFQGNSAPDKSGLPSDRFSAERTGGSVSTLTIQRTQQEDSAVYLCASSLTGGTAGELFFGEGSRLTVL.